This is a list of T cell receptor beta chains from one sample in a study of T cells in Graves' hyperthyroidism and ophthalmopathy. TCRdb ran MiXCR on the multiplex PCR reads and lists one entry per CDR3 protein. Of hundreds of thousands of distinct CDR3 sequences in the sample, roughly a sixth are singletons; the top ten hold around 3.3%. The sample comprised blood. All receptors come from a woman aged 40-49 years with Graves' ophthalmopathy. CDR3s include the opening cysteine and the closing phenylalanine or tryptophan. D genes are given only for firm matches. Where a row states a size, it is once, few, many or the class of an expanded clone; other rows omit it.

TRBJ2-3 . TRBV4-2 . 12 TGTGCCAGCAGCCATACCGGAGATACGCAGTATTTT CASSHTGDTQYF
TRBJ1-6 many TRBV6-1 TRBD1 16 TGTGCCAGCAGTGAACCAGGGACAGGCGGGAATTCACCCCTCCACTTT CASSEPGTGGNSPLHF
TRBJ2-7 many TRBV11-2 . 13 TGTGCCAGCTGCCGGAGCGGTCCCTACGAGCAGTACTTC CASCRSGPYEQYF
TRBJ2-1 many TRBV11-3 . 13 TGTGCCAGCAGCTTGGAGGGTGAAGATGAGCAGTTCTTC CASSLEGEDEQFF
TRBJ2-2 . TRBV3-1 . 15 TGTGCCAGCAGCCAAGCGGCGAGCGGAACCGGGGAGCTGTTTTTT CASSQAASGTGELFF
TRBJ1-1 . TRBV7-3 . 14 TGTGCCAGCAGCTTGGGAGCAAGGGGCACTGAAGCTTTCTTT CASSLGARGTEAFF
TRBJ2-7 . TRBV6-1 . 15 TGTGCCAGCAGTCGGGCAGGGACACTTGACTACGAGCAGTACTTC CASSRAGTLDYEQYF
TRBJ2-5 many TRBV20-1 . 12 TGCAGGGGGGGGCCAAACCAAGAGACCCAGTACTTC CRGGPNQETQYF
TRBJ1-1 many TRBV3-1 . 16 TGTGCCAGCAGCCGCTCAGGGGAGGGATCGCACACTGAAGCTTTCTTT CASSRSGEGSHTEAFF
TRBJ2-1 many TRBV6-1 TRBD2 16 TGTGCCAGTAGTCCCGCCCGTACTAGCGGGGGGCTAGAGCAGTTCTTC CASSPARTSGGLEQFF
TRBJ2-7 few TRBV12-3/TRBV12-4 . 16 TGTGCCAGCAGCGACTCCGGGTCCAGATTCTCCCACGAGCAGTACTTC CASSDSGSRFSHEQYF
TRBJ2-1 many TRBV5-1 TRBD1 13 TGCGCCAGCCGGGACAGCTCCTACAATGAGCAGTTCTTC CASRDSSYNEQFF
TRBJ1-5 . TRBV19 . 15 TGTGCCAGTAGGACCCGCTCTATAGGAAATCAGCCCCAGCATTTT CASRTRSIGNQPQHF
TRBJ2-2 many TRBV3-1 . 14 TGTGCCAGCAGCTCTCGCCCGAGTACCGGGGAGCTGTTTTTT CASSSRPSTGELFF
TRBJ1-2 many TRBV12-3/TRBV12-4 TRBD1 15 TGTGCCAGCAGCCTAGCAGGGGGCGCCGGATATGGCTACACCTTC CASSLAGGAGYGYTF
TRBJ1-5 many TRBV3-1 . 14 TGTGCCAGCAGTCTAGGGAGGACGGGACAGCCCCAGCATTTT CASSLGRTGQPQHF
TRBJ2-2 many TRBV10-3 . 15 TGTGCCATCAGTGTTTTTGGGGTCAACACCGGGGAGCTGTTTTTT CAISVFGVNTGELFF
TRBJ2-2 . TRBV9 TRBD2 14 TGTGCCAGCAGAACTGGACTAGTGGCTGGGGAGCTGTTTTTT CASRTGLVAGELFF
TRBJ2-3 . TRBV20-1 TRBD2 17 TGCAGTGCTAGATCCATCCCGGGACTAGCGGGCACAGATACGCAGTATTTT CSARSIPGLAGTDTQYF
TRBJ1-3 . TRBV12-3/TRBV12-4 TRBD1 16 TGTGCCAGCAGTCACGGACAGGGAACATCTGGAAACACCATATATTTT CASSHGQGTSGNTIYF
TRBJ2-1 many TRBV3-1 TRBD2 18 TGTGCCAGCAGCCAACTCCTAGCGGGCGTGAGCTCCTACAATGAGCAGTTCTTC CASSQLLAGVSSYNEQFF
TRBJ2-5 many TRBV7-6 . 13 TGTGCCAGCAGCCTTAATAGTGGGGAGACCCAGTACTTC CASSLNSGETQYF
TRBJ2-5 few TRBV10-2 . 14 TGCGCCACAACTCTTACAGGCCTCGAGGGGACCCAGTACTTC CATTLTGLEGTQYF
TRBJ2-3 . TRBV12-5 . 17 TGTGCTAGTGGCACCCAGGGGGGCAAGACCTACGCAGATACGCAGTATTTT CASGTQGGKTYADTQYF
TRBJ2-1 many TRBV5-1 . 16 TGCGCCAGCAGCCCGGAAGGGACGGCGACCTGGGGCGAGCAGTTCTTC CASSPEGTATWGEQFF
TRBJ2-3 many TRBV7-8 . 15 TGTGCCTCGGCCCACCGACAGCGCCAAGAGTGGGGGCAGTATTTT CASAHRQRQEWGQYF
TRBJ2-2 many TRBV6-6 TRBD2 21 TGTGCCAGCAGTTACGCATTAGCGGGACTAGCGGGAGTCGGCGGGACCGGGGAGCTGTTTTTT CASSYALAGLAGVGGTGELFF
TRBJ1-1 . TRBV2 . 14 TGTGCCAGCAGTGGTGGGGGTGCAAGCAGTGAAGCTTTCTTT CASSGGGASSEAFF
TRBJ2-3 many TRBV7-9 . 11 TGTGCCAGCAGCTCGACCCCAAAGCAGTATTTT CASSSTPKQYF
TRBJ1-6 many TRBV7-9 . 14 TGTGCCAGCAGCTTAGACAACAGGGCTTCACCCCTCCACTTT CASSLDNRASPLHF
TRBJ1-5 . TRBV20-1 TRBD1 15 TGCAGTGCTAGAGGGATGGACAGGGCGGGTCAGCCCCAGCATTTT CSARGMDRAGQPQHF
TRBJ2-5 . TRBV4-1 TRBD2 16 TGCGCCAGCAGCCAACCTACTAGCGGGGGGGCGGAGACCCAGTACTTC CASSQPTSGGAETQYF
TRBJ1-1 . TRBV2 . 13 TGTGCCAGCCTCTTAAACAGCAACACTGAAGCTTTCTTT CASLLNSNTEAFF
TRBJ1-3 few TRBV6-1 . 16 TGTGCCAGCAGTTCCCCGAAGGGCAGGGATGGAAACACCATATATTTT CASSSPKGRDGNTIYF
TRBJ2-7 many TRBV2 . 13 TGTGCCAGCAGTGGTCGTGGATTTTACGAGCAGTACTTC CASSGRGFYEQYF
TRBJ2-3 many TRBV11-2 TRBD2 15 TGTGCCAGCAGCTTCGTAGCGGGGATCACCGATACGCAGTATTTT CASSFVAGITDTQYF
TRBJ2-7 . TRBV20-1 . 13 TGCAGTGCTATGAGGACATTCCCCTACGAGCAGTACTTC CSAMRTFPYEQYF
TRBJ2-7 once TRBV4-1 . 14 TGCGCCAGCAGCCCGACGGGGCAAACCTACGAGCAGTACTTC CASSPTGQTYEQYF
TRBJ2-3 . TRBV2 TRBD1 17 TGTGCCAGCAGTGCGCCGGGGACAGGGGTCGGCACAGATACGCAGTATTTT CASSAPGTGVGTDTQYF
TRBJ1-5 few TRBV12-3/TRBV12-4 . 14 TGTGCCAGCAGTTTTTGGGGCGGCAATCAGCCCCAGCATTTT CASSFWGGNQPQHF
TRBJ1-1 . TRBV2 TRBD1 15 TGTGCCAGCAGTGAAGGAGCAGGGGGTATGATGGAAGCTTTCTTT CASSEGAGGMMEAFF
TRBJ2-4 many TRBV20-1 . 12 TGCAGTGCTACCCTAGCCAAAAACATTCAGTACTTC CSATLAKNIQYF
TRBJ1-2 many TRBV5-1 TRBD1 15 TGCGCCAGCAGCCATAGACAGGGGGTTAACTATGGCTACACCTTC CASSHRQGVNYGYTF
TRBJ1-5 many TRBV18 . 14 TGTGCCAGCTCACCCACAGGGTTCTCTCAGCCCCAGCATTTT CASSPTGFSQPQHF
TRBJ1-6 many TRBV7-2 . 15 TGTGCCAGCAGCGCGGACATGGGGCTCTATTCACCCCTCCACTTT CASSADMGLYSPLHF
TRBJ1-5 . TRBV28 TRBD1 14 TGTGCCCACGGTGGTGGGACAGGCAGTCTGCCCCAGCATTTT CAHGGGTGSLPQHF
TRBJ1-6 . TRBV30 . 15 TGTGCCTGGACCCCTAGGGGCTCCTATAATTCACCCCTCCACTTT CAWTPRGSYNSPLHF
TRBJ1-1 many TRBV6-1 . 16 TGTGCCAGCAGTGAAGCCCCCCCAGGGGTGAGCACTGAAGCTTTCTTT CASSEAPPGVSTEAFF
TRBJ1-1 . TRBV5-1 TRBD1 15 TGCGCCAGCAGCTCCCGAACAGGGGGCCAGACTGAAGCTTTCTTT CASSSRTGGQTEAFF
TRBJ1-2 . TRBV12-3/TRBV12-4 TRBD1 14 TGTGCCAGCAGACGGGACAGGGTAAAGAGTGGCTACACCTTC CASRRDRVKSGYTF
TRBJ1-3 many TRBV11-2 . 14 TGTGCCAGCAGCTCTCCAGGGACTGGAAACACCATATATTTT CASSSPGTGNTIYF
TRBJ2-5 many TRBV7-8 TRBD1 15 TGTGCCAGCAGCTTAAGGACAGGCTTTGGAGAGACCCAGTACTTC CASSLRTGFGETQYF
TRBJ2-3 many TRBV30 . 11 TGTGCCTGGAGTGCCCGGGATACGCAGTATTTT CAWSARDTQYF